One and the same sample provided the 9 T cell receptor beta chains below, sequenced in a study of T cell responses to AZD1222 COVID-19 vaccine. This table comes from immunoSEQ multiplex PCR, and its TCRdb copy is limited to in-frame clones, with some not included. The table lists 180,000 or so clones, about 89% of them singletons. Sequencing was performed on peripheral blood, taken on day 0 of AZD1222 vaccination. The receptors shown here come from an adult in good health.

The chain is built from TRBV5-1 and TRBJ1-6; 10 bases line up with TRBD1. Trimming at V came to 4 bases and at J to 7 bases, leaving 5 bases not matched to a gene. This CDR3 spans 15 amino acids. Looked up from germline, CDR1 is SGHRS and CDR2 is YFSETQ. CDR3 amino acids: CASSAAGQGNSPLHF. The CDR3 coding sequence is TGCGCCAGCAGCGCGGCGGGACAGGGGAATTCACCCCTCCACTTT.

Only one count was recorded for this clone. The chain uses TRBV6-6 and TRBJ2-2, with D tentatively TRBD1 (5 bases). The CDR3 length is 15 residues. The ends were cut back, 4 bases at V and 0 bases at J, with 9 bases in the middle. CDR1 is MNHNY and CDR2 is SVGAGI in the germline V gene (reference sequence). CDR3 loop: CASSFRQSNTGELFF. CDR3 DNA: TGTGCCAGCAGTTTCCGACAGTCGAACACCGGGGAGCTGTTTTTT.

The CDR3 sequence: CASSSGGSVAEQFF. CDR3 nucleotides: TGTGCCAGCAGCTCCGGCGGGAGTGTGGCTGAGCAGTTCTTC. V is TRBV7-9 and J is TRBJ2-1, with 7 bases matching TRBD2. The CDR3 runs 14 residues. The germline gives CDR1 SEHNR, CDR2 FQNEAQ (reference sequence). Losses at the gene ends were 4 bases for V and 9 bases for J; bases not matched to a gene: 9.

The J gene is TRBJ2-3, the V gene TRBV5-1; D is unclear. This CDR3 has 12 amino acids. Trimming pared 2 bases from V and 4 bases from J, leaving 5 bases between. CDR1 and CDR2 from the germline V gene are SGHRS and YFSETQ. The CDR3 loop is CASSFLADTQYF. In DNA form, the CDR3 reads TGCGCCAGCAGCTTCCTAGCAGATACGCAGTATTTT.

At least ten counts were recorded for this clone. The chain carries TRBV10-3 and TRBJ1-4, with D hard to call. CDR3 length: 16 amino acids. The V gene's germline CDR1 is ENHRY and CDR2 SYGVKD. The ends were cut back, 0 bases at V and 8 bases at J, with 16 bases in the middle. The CDR3 region has the DNA TGTGCCATCAGTGAGTCCGGCCAGAGCACTCCGGAAAAACTGTTTTTT. It is translated as CAISESGQSTPEKLFF.

The rearrangement uses TRBV10-3 and TRBJ1-5; tentative D call: TRBD1 (6 bases). The CDR3 has 12 residues. Germline values: CDR1 ENHRY, CDR2 SYGVKD. V lost 9 bases to trimming and J lost 5 bases, with 11 bases between them. The CDR3 coding sequence is TGTGCCATACAGGGAGTAGATCAGCCCCAGCATTTT. Amino acid sequence: CAIQGVDQPQHF.

This chain links TRBV28 with TRBJ1-1; D is unclear. The CDR3 totals 13 residues. Germline V lookup: CDR1 MDHEN, CDR2 SYDVKM. Trimming shortened V by 5 bases and J by 8 bases, and 15 bases separated the two germline ends. This CDR3 is CASSPSGRREAFF. Written as DNA, the CDR3 is TGTGCCAGCAGTCCGTCCGGGAGGAGGGAAGCTTTCTTT.

The chain couples TRBV5-5 to TRBJ2-2, with TRBD1 matching over 9 bases. With V trimmed by 4 bases and J by 3 bases, 4 bases remained unmatched. Germline V gene lookup returns CDR1 SGHKS and CDR2 YYEKEE (reference sequence). The CDR3 extends over 15 amino acids. CDR3 in DNA: TGTGCCAGCAGCCCACAGGGGGCGGACACCGGGGAGCTGTTTTTT. It specifies CASSPQGADTGELFF.

V and J are TRBV7-9 and TRBJ1-5, with D possibly being TRBD1 (5 bases). CDR1 is SEHNR and CDR2 is FQNEAQ in the germline V gene (reference sequence). V was shortened by 8 bases and J by 4 bases, with 12 bases between the two germline ends. The CDR3 runs to 13 residues. CDR3 nucleotide sequence: TGTGCCAGCGGTCAGGGCGAAAATCAGCCCCAGCATTTT. Translation: CASGQGENQPQHF.